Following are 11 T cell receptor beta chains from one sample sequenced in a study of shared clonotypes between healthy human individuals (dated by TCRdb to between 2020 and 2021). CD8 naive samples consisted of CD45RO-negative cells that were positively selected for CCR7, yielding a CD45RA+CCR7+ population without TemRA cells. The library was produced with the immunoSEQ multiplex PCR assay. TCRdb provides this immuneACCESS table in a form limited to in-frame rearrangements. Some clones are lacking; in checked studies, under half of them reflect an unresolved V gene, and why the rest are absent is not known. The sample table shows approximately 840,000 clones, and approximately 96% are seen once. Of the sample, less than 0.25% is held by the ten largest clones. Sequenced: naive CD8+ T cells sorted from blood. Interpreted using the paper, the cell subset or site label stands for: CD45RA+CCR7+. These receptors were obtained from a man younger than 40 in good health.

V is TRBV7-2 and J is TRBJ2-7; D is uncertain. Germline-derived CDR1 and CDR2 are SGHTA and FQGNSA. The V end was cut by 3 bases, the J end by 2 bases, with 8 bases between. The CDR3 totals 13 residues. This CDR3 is CASSFSHAYEQYF. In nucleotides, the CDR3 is TGTGCCAGCAGCTTTAGTCACGCCTACGAGCAGTACTTC. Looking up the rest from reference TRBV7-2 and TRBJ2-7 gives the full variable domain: GAGVSQSPSNKVTEKGKDVELRCDPISGHTALYWYRQSLGQGLEFLIYFQGNSAPDKSGLPSDRFSAERTGGSVSTLTIQRTQQEDSAVYLCASSFSHAYEQYFGPGTRLTVT.

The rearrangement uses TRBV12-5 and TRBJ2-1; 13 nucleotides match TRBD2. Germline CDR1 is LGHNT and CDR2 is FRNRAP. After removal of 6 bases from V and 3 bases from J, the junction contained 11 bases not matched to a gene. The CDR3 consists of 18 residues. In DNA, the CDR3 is TGTGCTAGTGGCCCCGGACTAGCGGGAGAATGGGACTACAATGAGCAGTTCTTC. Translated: CASGPGLAGEWDYNEQFF.

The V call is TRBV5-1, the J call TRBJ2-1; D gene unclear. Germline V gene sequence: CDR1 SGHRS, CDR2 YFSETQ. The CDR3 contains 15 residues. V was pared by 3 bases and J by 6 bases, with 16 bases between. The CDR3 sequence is CASSYIFLSGNEQFF. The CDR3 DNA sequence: TGCGCCAGCAGCTACATTTTCCTCTCGGGCAATGAGCAGTTCTTC.

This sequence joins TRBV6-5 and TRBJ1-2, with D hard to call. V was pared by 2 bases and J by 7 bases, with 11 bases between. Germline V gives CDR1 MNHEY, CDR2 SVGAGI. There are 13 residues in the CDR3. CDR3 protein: CASSYGPAGGYTF. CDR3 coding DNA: TGTGCCAGCAGTTACGGACCCGCCGGTGGCTACACCTTC.

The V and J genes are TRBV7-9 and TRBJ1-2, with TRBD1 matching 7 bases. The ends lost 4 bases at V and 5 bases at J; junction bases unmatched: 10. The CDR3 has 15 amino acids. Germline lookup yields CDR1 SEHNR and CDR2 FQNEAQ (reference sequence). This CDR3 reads CASSYEGAPGYGYTF. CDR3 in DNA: TGTGCCAGCAGCTATGAGGGGGCTCCAGGATATGGCTACACCTTC. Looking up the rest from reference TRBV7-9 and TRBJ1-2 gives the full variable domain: DTGVSQNPRHKITKRGQNVTFRCDPISEHNRLYWYRQTLGQGPEFLTYFQNEAQLEKSRLLSDRFSAERPKGSFSTLEIQRTEQGDSAMYLCASSYEGAPGYGYTFGSGTRLTVV.

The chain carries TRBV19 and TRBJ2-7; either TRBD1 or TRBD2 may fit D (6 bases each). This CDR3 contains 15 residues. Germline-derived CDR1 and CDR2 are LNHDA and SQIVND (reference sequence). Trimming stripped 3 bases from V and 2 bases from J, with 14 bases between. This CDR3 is CASSILDGGPYEQYF. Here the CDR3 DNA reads TGTGCCAGTAGTATCCTTGATGGGGGGCCCTACGAGCAGTACTTC.

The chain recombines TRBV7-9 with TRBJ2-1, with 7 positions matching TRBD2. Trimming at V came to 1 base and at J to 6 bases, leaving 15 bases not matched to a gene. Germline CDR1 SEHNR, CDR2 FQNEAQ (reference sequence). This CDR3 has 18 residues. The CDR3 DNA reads TGTGCCAGCAGCTTAGGCCGGGACTACGAATATGGGGTCAATGAGCAGTTCTTC. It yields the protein CASSLGRDYEYGVNEQFF.

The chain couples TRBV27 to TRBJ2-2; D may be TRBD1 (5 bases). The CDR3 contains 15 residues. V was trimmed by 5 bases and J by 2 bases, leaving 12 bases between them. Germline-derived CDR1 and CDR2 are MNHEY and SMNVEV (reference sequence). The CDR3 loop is CASSQVRTNTGELFF. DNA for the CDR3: TGTGCCAGCAGTCAAGTCAGGACAAACACCGGGGAGCTGTTTTTT.

The CDR3 region is CASSLTQYNEQFF. DNA of the CDR3: TGTGCCAGCAGCTTAACCCAATATAATGAGCAGTTCTTC. The chain employs TRBV7-3 and TRBJ2-1; D unclear. This CDR3 region has 13 residues. V was clipped by 0 bases and J by 7 bases, with 7 bases between them. Germline V gene data show CDR1 as SGHTA and CDR2 as FQGTGA.

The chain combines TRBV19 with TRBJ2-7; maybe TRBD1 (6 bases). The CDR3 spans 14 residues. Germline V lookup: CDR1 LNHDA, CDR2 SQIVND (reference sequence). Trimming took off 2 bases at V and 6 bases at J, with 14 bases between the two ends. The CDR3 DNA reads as TGTGCCAGTAGTATAAATCCCACAGGGCTCGAGCAGTACTTC. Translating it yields CASSINPTGLEQYF.

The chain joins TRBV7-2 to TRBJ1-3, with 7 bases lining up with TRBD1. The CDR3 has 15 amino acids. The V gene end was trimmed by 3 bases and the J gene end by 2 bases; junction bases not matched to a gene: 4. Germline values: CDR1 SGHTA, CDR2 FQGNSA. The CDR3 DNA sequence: TGTGCCAGCAGCTTGACCACAGGGGCTGGAAACACCATATATTTT. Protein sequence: CASSLTTGAGNTIYF. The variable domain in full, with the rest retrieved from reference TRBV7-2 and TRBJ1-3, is GAGVSQSPSNKVTEKGKDVELRCDPISGHTALYWYRQSLGQGLEFLIYFQGNSAPDKSGLPSDRFSAERTGGSVSTLTIQRTQQEDSAVYLCASSLTTGAGNTIYFGEGSWLTVV.